This T cell receptor (beta chain) was sequenced during a study of blood T cell repertoires in COVID-19 (dated by TCRdb to about 2020). Context from the whole study: The collaborator samples originated in the United States, Italy and Spain and spanned the acute and convalescent phases of COVID-19. The material from the prospective study consisted of cDNA or gDNA derived from T cells, B-cell-depleted T cells, or PBMCs. The dataset comprised deeply sampled blood TCRbeta repertoires from subjects exposed to, actively infected with, or recovered from COVID-19. The repertoires were released in a freely available public database intended as a resource for research on the immune response to SARS-CoV-2. Samples were obtained from the ongoing ImmuneRACE study (first 160 participants) and from over a thousand subjects provided by 6 global collaborators. Sample metadata almost always included a de-identified subject ID, COVID-19 status, age in years and sex. Where available, HLA class I and class II types were taken from metadata supplied by the sample provider and were not determined by assay-based typing.

This clone was counted a single time. Its antigen specificity is not known. The input lacks base qualities; no much larger clone sits a single base away. In Seattle, one collaborating source enrolled patients while the infection was active and tracked those patients longitudinally over the course of disease. Whole blood was collected in K2EDTA tubes by collaborating institutions according to the institutions' own protocols. Collaborator samples were shipped for TCRbeta analysis as frozen whole blood, isolated PBMCs, or DNA extracted from either sample type. TCRbeta CDR3 regions were amplified from genomic DNA using the immunoSEQ Assay, a bias-controlled multiplex PCR. Turning to the authors' computational methods: The number of nucleated cells in each sample was estimated by amplification of reference gene primers within the assay. To quantify the absolute abundance of each unique TCRbeta CDR3 rearrangement, sequence reads were collapsed and filtered. For each sample, productive Simpson clonality was calculated by taking the square root of Simpson's diversity index across productive rearrangements. Entries here come from immuneACCESS through TCRdb and include only in-frame sequences with V and J called. Some clones fail to appear in such tables; in the studies checked, an unresolved V gene covers under half of the shortfall, and the cause of the remainder is unknown. The V and J calls and clone size were taken over from that table, and D and trimming were inferred from the DNA. In this sample the table shows about 170,000 clones, less than 90% of which occur a single time. About a tenth of the sample is held by the ten biggest clonotypes.

Trimming takes 0 bases from V and 7 bases from J, and the germline ends sit 15 bases apart. Looking up the germline V gene yields CDR1 SGHAT and CDR2 FQNNGV. From its cysteine to its phenylalanine, the CDR3 spans 15 amino acids. The read is trimmed to its CDR3 DNA, 45 bases read in frame from base 1. Overall results and qualifications from the work: The amount of clinical and demographic metadata varied by source and participant and was provided uncurated.

The sequenced sample consisted of peripheral blood. This receptor chain uses TRBV11-2 and TRBJ1-2; TRBD1 is a weak D gene call, 6 bases matching. This sequence was found in a woman between 55 and 75 years old with COVID-19, enrolled during active disease. The nucleotide sequence is given as TGTGCCAGCAGCTTAGAGCGGATGGGACATTTTGGCTACACCTTC. This translates into CASSLERMGHFGYTF.